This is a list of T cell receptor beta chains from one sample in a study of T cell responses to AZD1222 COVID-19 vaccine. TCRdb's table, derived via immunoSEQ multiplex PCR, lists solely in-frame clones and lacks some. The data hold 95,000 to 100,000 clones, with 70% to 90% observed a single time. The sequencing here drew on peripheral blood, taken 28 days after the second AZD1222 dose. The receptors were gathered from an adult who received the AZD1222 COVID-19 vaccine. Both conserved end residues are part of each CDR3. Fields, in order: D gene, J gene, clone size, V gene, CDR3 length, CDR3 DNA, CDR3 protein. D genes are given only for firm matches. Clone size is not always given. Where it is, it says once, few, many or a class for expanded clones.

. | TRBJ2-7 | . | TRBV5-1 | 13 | TGCGCCAGCAGCTTGGCCCCAGGGAACGAGCAGTACTTC | CASSLAPGNEQYF
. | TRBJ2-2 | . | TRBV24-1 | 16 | TGTGCCACCAGTGACCCCGGACAGACGAACACCGGGGAGCTGTTTTTT | CATSDPGQTNTGELFF
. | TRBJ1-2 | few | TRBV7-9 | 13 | TGTGCCAGCAGCTTATTGGGGCCCTATGGCTACACCTTC | CASSLLGPYGYTF
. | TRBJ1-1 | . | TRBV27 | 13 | TGTGCCAGCAGTCTGGACGGGAACACTGAAGCTTTCTTT | CASSLDGNTEAFF
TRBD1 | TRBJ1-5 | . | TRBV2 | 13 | TGTGCCAGCAGGGACAGGGGGCAACAGCCCCAGCATTTT | CASRDRGQQPQHF
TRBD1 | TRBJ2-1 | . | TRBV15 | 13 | TGTGCCACCAGCACAGGGGGATGGAATGAGCAGTTCTTC | CATSTGGWNEQFF
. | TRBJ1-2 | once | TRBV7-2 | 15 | TGTGCCAGCAGCACCACCGTTGGGGCCAGCTATGGCTACACCTTC | CASSTTVGASYGYTF
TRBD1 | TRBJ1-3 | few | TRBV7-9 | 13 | TGTGCCAGCCGTCAGGGGGCTGGAAACACCATATATTTT | CASRQGAGNTIYF
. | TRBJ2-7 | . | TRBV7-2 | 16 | TGTGCCAGCAGCTTAAAGGCTGACTTCCGCTCCTACGAGCAGTACTTC | CASSLKADFRSYEQYF
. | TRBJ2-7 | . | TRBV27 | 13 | TGTGCCAGCAGTCGCTGGAGGCCCTCCGAGCAGTACTTC | CASSRWRPSEQYF
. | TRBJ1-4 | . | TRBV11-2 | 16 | TGTGCCAGCAGCTTAGAACGGGCGGGGGCATCTGAAAAACTGTTTTTT | CASSLERAGASEKLFF
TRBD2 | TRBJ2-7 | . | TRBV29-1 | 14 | TGCAGCGTCGTAGCGGGAGGAGCAACCTACGAGCAGTACTTC | CSVVAGGATYEQYF
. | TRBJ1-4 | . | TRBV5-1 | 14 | TGCGCCAGCAGCTTGACTGGGTACGGTGAAAAACTGTTTTTT | CASSLTGYGEKLFF
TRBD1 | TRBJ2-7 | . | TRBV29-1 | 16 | TGCAGCGTTGAAGCACCGGGACAGGGTTGGTCCTACGAGCAGTACTTC | CSVEAPGQGWSYEQYF
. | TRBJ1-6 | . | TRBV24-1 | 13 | TGTGCCACCTTGGGAACAGGCCTCGTGGCCCTCCACTTT | CATLGTGLVALHF
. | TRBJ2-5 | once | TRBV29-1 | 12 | TGCAGCGTTGATAGAGGGCTGGAGACCCAGTACTTC | CSVDRGLETQYF
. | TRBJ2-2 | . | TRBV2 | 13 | TGTGCCAGCAGTGAAGAAAGAGAGCGGGAGCTGTTTTTT | CASSEERERELFF
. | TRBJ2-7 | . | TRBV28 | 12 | TGTGCCACCTCAGAGGGCTCCTACGAGCAGTACTTC | CATSEGSYEQYF
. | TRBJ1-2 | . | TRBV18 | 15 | TGTGCCAGCACAGAGACCAGCCGGATGGGCTATGGCTACACCTTC | CASTETSRMGYGYTF
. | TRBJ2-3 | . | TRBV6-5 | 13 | TGTGCCGCCCGGCAGGCGGGCACAGATACGCAGTATTTT | CAARQAGTDTQYF
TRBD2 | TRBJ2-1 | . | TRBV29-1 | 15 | TGCAGCGTTGAAGATCTGGCGGGGGGGTACAATGAGCAGTTCTTC | CSVEDLAGGYNEQFF
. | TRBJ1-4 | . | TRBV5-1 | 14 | TGCGCCAGCAGCTTGGGGGGGTCCGGTGAAAAACTGTTTTTT | CASSLGGSGEKLFF
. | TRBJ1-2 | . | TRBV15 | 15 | TGTGCCACCAGGCCGACAGAGGGCATGATCGACGGCTACACCTTC | CATRPTEGMIDGYTF